These 4 T cell receptor beta chains were sequenced from one sample in a study of cytomegalovirus exposure and HLA in healthy donors. The PCR contained 60 Vbeta and 13 Jbeta primers. Produced via immunoSEQ multiplex PCR; TCRdb's table is partial and in-frame only. This sample has 170,000 or so clones, with roughly 78% found just once. The sample taken for sequencing was PBMCs. These receptors all stem from a middle-aged woman in good health and CMV-seronegative.

The chain employs TRBV2 and TRBJ1-2; a possible D gene is TRBD1 (5 bases). The CDR3 sequence is 10 residues long. The germline V and J ends were trimmed by 7 bases and 13 bases, with 13 bases remaining between them. Germline CDR1 reads SNHLY; CDR2 reads FYNNEI. The CDR3 sequence: CASMAGSPTF. The CDR3 DNA sequence: TGTGCCAGCATGGCAGGGTCTCCCACCTTC. The variable domain in full, completed from reference TRBV2 and TRBJ1-2, reads EPEVTQTPSHQVTQMGQEVILRCVPISNHLYFYWYRQILGQKVEFLVSFYNNEISEKSEIFDDQFSVERPDGSNFTLKIRSTKLEDSAMYFCASMAGSPTFGSGTRLTVV.

The chain employs TRBV5-1 and TRBJ2-7; D is ambiguous. CDR1 and CDR2 (germline): SGHRS, YFSETQ. The CDR3 length is 12 residues. V was shortened by 3 bases and J by 3 bases, with 7 bases between the two germline ends. The CDR3 DNA follows: TGCGCCAGCAGCTCTCAGTTCTACGAGCAGTACTTC. Translated, it gives CASSSQFYEQYF.

The chain is built from TRBV7-2 and TRBJ1-3; D is perhaps TRBD1 (5 bases). V was pared by 3 bases and J by 0 bases, with 12 bases between. Germline values: CDR1 SGHTA, CDR2 FQGNSA. The CDR3 consists of 16 residues. Here the CDR3 reads CASSLGLPSSGNTIYF. The CDR3 nucleotides read TGTGCCAGCAGCTTGGGACTCCCGAGCTCTGGAAACACCATATATTTT.

The chain has TRBV2 and TRBJ1-1; D is unresolved. CDR3 length: 13 residues. Trimming took 3 bases from V and 1 from J, leaving 6 bases between them. Germline V lookup: CDR1 SNHLY, CDR2 FYNNEI. The CDR3 sequence is CASSDEGNTEAFF. The DNA of the CDR3 is TGTGCCAGCAGTGATGAGGGGAACACTGAAGCTTTCTTT.